This T cell receptor beta chain was obtained from a study of OX40 agonist ivuxolimab in advanced cancers. Study information: Partial responses occurred in three patients (one hepatocellular carcinoma, two cutaneous melanoma). Broader study findings: Some nonresponders additionally presented with little normalized T-cell clonal expansion. At doses 0.1 to 3.0 mg/kg, CD4+ and CD8+ clones expanded. On average, CD8+ T cells showed a greater number of expanded clones than CD4+.

A word on this clone: The antigen remains unidentified.

Produced via immunoSEQ multiplex PCR; TCRdb's table is partial and in-frame only. The sample comprises about 65,000 clones, around 87% of which are singletons, and over 0.3% rests with the top ten. Per germline, CDR1 MNHEY and CDR2 SVGAGI. Unmatched junction bases numbered 8, after V lost 7 bases and J lost 3 bases. The CDR3 contains 15 residues. This clonotype was obtained from an adult with an advanced solid tumor such as melanoma, head and neck, liver or kidney cancer. The chain combines TRBV6-5 with TRBJ1-2; 10 nucleotides line up with TRBD1. The sample here was CD4+ or CD8+ T cells sorted from blood, taken in a trial of the OX40 agonist ivuxolimab. The CDR3 reads CASTSSGTGDYGYTF. The CDR3, as DNA: TGTGCCAGCACCAGCTCCGGGACAGGGGACTATGGCTACACCTTC.